Each of the 28 T cell receptor beta chains below was sequenced from the same sample in a study of radiation and T cells in renal cell carcinoma. Assay used: immunoSEQ multiplex PCR; TCRdb lists only in-frame clones, some missing. Of some 14,000 clones listed, just over 55% are singletons. Described treatment: treatment-naive control, cytoreductive nephrectomy. The sequenced sample was tumor tissue, obtained from a patient whose treatment was nephrectomy without radiotherapy. The receptors were sampled from a middle-aged man with renal cell carcinoma.

J is TRBJ1-1 and V is TRBV14, with a possible D match to TRBD1 (6 bases). Trimming shortened V by 0 bases and J by 5 bases, and 16 bases separated the two germline ends. The CDR3 length is 16 residues. In germline, CDR1 is SGHDN, CDR2 FVKESK. CDR3 residues: CASSQEKGVWRTEAFF. The CDR3 bases are TGTGCCAGCAGCCAAGAAAAGGGGGTTTGGAGGACTGAAGCTTTCTTT.

Here the CDR3 reads CASSLDRGEKLFF. The CDR3, as DNA: TGTGCCAGCAGCTTGGACAGGGGTGAAAAACTGTTTTTT. This chain joins TRBV5-4 and TRBJ1-4, with TRBD1 matching 7 bases. CDR3 length: 13 residues. V lost 0 bases and J lost 7; bases outside the gene matches: 0. The germline gives CDR1 SGHNT, CDR2 YYREEE (reference sequence). Supplemented by reference TRBV5-4 and TRBJ1-4, the full variable domain reads ETGVTQSPTHLIKTRGQQVTLRCSSQSGHNTVSWYQQALGQGPQFIFQYYREEENGRGNFPPRFSGLQFPNYSSELNVNALELDDSALYLCASSLDRGEKLFFGSGTQLSVL.

V is TRBV4-2 and J is TRBJ2-3; 14 bases match TRBD2. The J segment lost 4 bases and the V segment lost 1 base, leaving 4 bases of the junction unmatched. CDR1 and CDR2 (germline): LGHNA, YNFKEQ. The CDR3 covers 17 residues. The CDR3 nucleotides read TGTGCCAGCAGCCAAGGACTAGCGGGGGGGATCGCAGATACGCAGTATTTT. Translation: CASSQGLAGGIADTQYF.

This rearrangement joins TRBV5-5 to TRBJ1-3; the D is unclear. The CDR3 consists of 15 residues. Germline values: CDR1 SGHKS, CDR2 YYEKEE (reference sequence). V lost 1 base and J 0 bases, leaving 8 bases between the germline ends. Here the CDR3 reads CASSLSPLSGNTIYF. The CDR3 nucleotides read TGTGCCAGCAGCTTGAGCCCTCTCTCTGGAAACACCATATATTTT.

The chain uses TRBV10-3 and TRBJ2-7, with D perhaps TRBD1 (5 bases). V dropped 3 bases and J dropped 0 bases, with 15 bases sitting between them. This CDR3 is built from 16 residues. Germline CDR1 is ENHRY and CDR2 is SYGVKD. In nucleotides, the CDR3 is TGTGCCATCAGTGATCCAGGGCACCTGAACTCCTACGAGCAGTACTTC. This gives the protein CAISDPGHLNSYEQYF.

J is TRBJ1-2 and V is TRBV6-1; 7 positions match TRBD1. V dropped 1 base and J dropped 5; count of bases not matched to a gene: 16. This CDR3 is built from 18 residues. CDR1 is MNHNS, CDR2 SASEGT, per germline. The CDR3 DNA sequence: TGTGCCAGCAGTGAAGAAGTCTCGGGGAGGGGGCTTGAATATGGCTACACCTTC. It codes for CASSEEVSGRGLEYGYTF.

This clone has only a few counts. The chain uses TRBV28 and TRBJ2-7; D remains unclear. Germline V gene data show CDR1 as MDHEN and CDR2 as SYDVKM. This CDR3 is 13 amino acids long. V lost 7 bases to trimming and J lost 0 bases, with 10 bases between them. The CDR3 DNA reads TGTGCCAGCAACACCGACAACTCCTACGAGCAGTACTTC. Translated, it gives CASNTDNSYEQYF.

The CDR3 protein is CASSAGTRGNTIYF. CDR3 in DNA: TGTGCCAGCAGCGCTGGTACACGGGGAAACACCATATATTTT. The genes are TRBV5-5 and TRBJ1-3; D remains unclear. V lost 4 bases and J lost 4, with 12 bases in between. From germline, CDR1 is SGHKS and CDR2 YYEKEE (reference sequence). The CDR3 totals 14 residues.

This rearrangement joins TRBV5-6 to TRBJ2-4; a weak D match, TRBD1 (6 bases). The CDR3 has 15 residues. V was pared by 0 bases and J by 2 bases, with 9 bases between. CDR1 is SGHDT and CDR2 is YYEEEE in the germline V gene. The CDR3, as DNA: TGTGCCAGCAGCTTGGTAGGGGGAACCAAAAACATTCAGTACTTC. Translation: CASSLVGGTKNIQYF.

This clone has a single count. J is TRBJ1-2 and V is TRBV6-5; D uncertain. The V gene's germline CDR1 is MNHEY and CDR2 SVGAGI. V was shortened by 5 bases and J by 2 bases, with 6 bases between the two germline ends. This CDR3 has 12 residues. The chain's CDR3 is CASSEMNYGYTF. The CDR3 DNA is TGTGCCAGCAGTGAGATGAACTATGGCTACACCTTC.

The gene calls are TRBV19 and TRBJ1-5; perhaps TRBD1 as D (5 bases). The ends were cut back, 0 bases at V and 7 bases at J, with 13 bases in the middle. This CDR3 is 15 amino acids long. CDR1 is LNHDA, CDR2 SQIVND, per germline (reference sequence). This CDR3 reads CASSIDAGPRQPQHF. For the CDR3, the DNA is TGTGCCAGTAGTATAGATGCAGGGCCGAGGCAGCCCCAGCATTTT.

By share, this clone counts as medium-sized. CDR3 nucleotides: TGTGCCAGTAGTATTCGCTCAATGAACACTGAAGCTTTCTTT. It encodes CASSIRSMNTEAFF. The rearrangement links TRBV19 to TRBJ1-1; D ambiguous. The CDR3 sequence is 14 residues long. Germline CDR1 is LNHDA and CDR2 is SQIVND (reference sequence). The V end lost 3 bases, the J end lost 0 bases, and 8 bases lay between the germline ends.

The sample holds a few counts of this clone. The chain couples TRBV10-3 to TRBJ1-2; perhaps TRBD1 as D (6 bases). The V gene lost 10 bases and the J gene lost 2 bases, with 8 bases spanning the gap. Germline V lookup: CDR1 ENHRY, CDR2 SYGVKD. The CDR3 consists of 11 residues. The CDR3 loop is CATQGNYGYTF. In DNA, the CDR3 is TGTGCCACTCAGGGGAACTATGGCTACACCTTC.

This clone has only a few counts. The gene calls are TRBV29-1 and TRBJ2-3; 11 nucleotides match TRBD2. V shed 2 bases and J 5 bases; nucleotides not matched to a gene: 9. This CDR3 spans 16 amino acids. Germline values: CDR1 SQVTM, CDR2 ANQGSEA. The CDR3 sequence: CSVEHGLAGGKDTQYF. The DNA of the CDR3 is TGCAGCGTTGAACACGGTCTAGCGGGGGGAAAAGATACGCAGTATTTT.

J is TRBJ2-7 and V is TRBV19; possible D gene TRBD2, 5 bases. Germline V lookup: CDR1 LNHDA, CDR2 SQIVND (reference sequence). V was trimmed by 5 bases and J by 4 bases, leaving 15 bases between them. The CDR3 runs to 14 residues. Here the CDR3 DNA reads TGTGCCAGTAGTGTAAGTGGGAGTAATTACGAGCAGTACTTC. It specifies CASSVSGSNYEQYF.

V and J are TRBV27 and TRBJ2-2; D possibly uses TRBD1 or TRBD2 (5 bases each). Trimming shortened V by 3 bases and J by 5 bases, and 10 bases separated the two germline ends. CDR1 is MNHEY, CDR2 SMNVEV, per germline (reference sequence). The length of the CDR3 is 14 residues. Written as DNA, the CDR3 is TGTGCCAGCAGTTTCGGGGCCGCGACCGGGGAGCTGTTTTTT. Encoded protein: CASSFGAATGELFF.

This clone came up once. The chain has TRBV12-5 and TRBJ1-5, with D uncertain. The CDR3 has 16 residues. Germline-derived CDR1 and CDR2 are LGHNT and FRNRAP. Trimming removed 7 bases at V and 2 bases at J, with 18 bases between. CDR3: CASALPSGWRNQPQHF. Written as DNA, the CDR3 is TGTGCTAGTGCACTGCCTTCGGGCTGGCGCAATCAGCCCCAGCATTTT.

The gene calls are TRBV27 and TRBJ1-6, with D uncertain. The V gene's germline CDR1 is MNHEY and CDR2 SMNVEV (reference sequence). This CDR3 has 17 residues. V was trimmed by 5 bases and J by 0 bases, leaving 14 bases between them. DNA for the CDR3: TGTGCCAGCAGTCTGCCCCCCGCAAGCTCCTATAATTCACCCCTCCACTTT. This encodes CASSLPPASSYNSPLHF.

The rearrangement uses TRBV2 and TRBJ2-3; 8 bases are shared with TRBD2. The J segment lost 0 bases and the V segment lost 6 bases, leaving 5 bases of the junction unmatched. Germline V gives CDR1 SNHLY, CDR2 FYNNEI. This CDR3 is 15 amino acids long. CDR3 nucleotides: TGTGCCAGCAGGGTACTAGCGGATAGCACAGATACGCAGTATTTT. It yields the protein CASRVLADSTDTQYF.

A few counts support this clone. V gene TRBV7-9 combines with J gene TRBJ2-7; the match to TRBD2 covers 7 bases. V shed 2 bases, J shed 7 bases, and the junction held 8 bases outside the gene matches. Germline CDR1 reads SEHNR; CDR2 reads FQNEAQ (reference sequence). The CDR3 is 14 residues long. CDR3 coding DNA: TGTGCCAGCAGCTTAAGCGGGGAGGCGAGGGAGCAGTACTTC. Translating it yields CASSLSGEAREQYF.

This clone turned up a few times. The rearrangement uses TRBV7-9 and TRBJ2-6; 7 bases map to TRBD1. After removal of 0 bases from V and 2 bases from J, the junction contained 4 bases not matched to a gene. Germline V gene data show CDR1 as SEHNR and CDR2 as FQNEAQ (reference sequence). This CDR3 is built from 17 residues. CDR3 DNA: TGTGCCAGCAGCTTAGCGCTAGGGGGCGCTGGGGCCAACGTCCTGACTTTC. Translated: CASSLALGGAGANVLTF. Full variable domain (remainder filled in from reference TRBV7-9 and TRBJ2-6): DTGVSQNPRHKITKRGQNVTFRCDPISEHNRLYWYRQTLGQGPEFLTYFQNEAQLEKSRLLSDRFSAERPKGSFSTLEIQRTEQGDSAMYLCASSLALGGAGANVLTFGAGSRLTVL.

This clone is termed medium-sized (0.01 to 0.1%). V gene TRBV7-2 combines with J gene TRBJ1-2; D is perhaps TRBD1 (5 bases). The V gene lost 1 base and the J gene lost 8 bases, with 11 bases spanning the gap. Germline V lookup: CDR1 SGHTA, CDR2 FQGNSA. The CDR3 runs 13 residues. This CDR3 reads CASSLEGRGGYTF. CDR3 nucleotides: TGTGCCAGCAGCTTAGAAGGGAGGGGAGGCTACACCTTC.

V usage is TRBV6-1 and J usage is TRBJ1-5; tentatively, D is TRBD1 (5 bases). Germline CDR1 is MNHNS and CDR2 is SASEGT. Trimming removed 5 bases from V and 11 bases from J, with 19 bases in between. This CDR3 has 14 residues. CDR3 in amino acids: CASSFGQGFMAQHF. CDR3 DNA: TGTGCCAGCAGTTTTGGCCAGGGATTTATGGCCCAGCATTTT.

The chain recombines TRBV11-2 with TRBJ2-7; 9 bases align to TRBD1. Germline assignment: CDR1 SGHAT and CDR2 FQNNGV. With 5 bases clipped from V and 4 bases from J, the junction kept 9 bases outside the gene matches. The CDR3 runs to 15 residues. The CDR3 sequence: CASSPTQGAFYEQYF. In DNA form, the CDR3 reads TGTGCCAGCAGCCCGACACAGGGGGCCTTTTACGAGCAGTACTTC.

The rearrangement uses TRBV9 and TRBJ2-3; weak D call: TRBD2 (7 bases). Germline lookup yields CDR1 SGDLS and CDR2 YYNGEE. V lost 0 bases, J lost 6 bases, and 14 bases lay in between. CDR3 length: 15 amino acids. The CDR3: CASSVVGGPVDTQYF. The CDR3 DNA follows: TGTGCCAGCAGCGTAGTCGGGGGGCCGGTGGATACGCAGTATTTT. Full variable domain (missing parts from reference TRBV9 and TRBJ2-3): DSGVTQTPKHLITATGQRVTLRCSPRSGDLSVYWYQQSLDQGLQFLIQYYNGEERAKGNILERFSAQQFPDLHSELNLSSLELGDSALYFCASSVVGGPVDTQYFGPGTRLTVL.

Only a few counts were recorded for this clone. V and J are TRBV5-6 and TRBJ1-1; possible D gene TRBD1, 5 bases. Germline CDR1 SGHDT, CDR2 YYEEEE. V lost 5 bases and J 3 bases, leaving 17 bases between the germline ends. The CDR3 contains 15 residues. The CDR3 sequence: CASSELGRQDTEAFF. CDR3 DNA sequence: TGTGCCAGCAGTGAATTGGGGCGGCAAGACACTGAAGCTTTCTTT.

The table lists this clone with a few counts. The chain combines TRBV9 with TRBJ1-1; D possibly corresponds to TRBD1 (5 bases). This CDR3 has 14 amino acids. Between the trimmed V and J ends, which lost 3 bases and 1 base, there was a span of 10 bases. Germline V gene lookup returns CDR1 SGDLS and CDR2 YYNGEE. The CDR3 region is CASSAQVGNTEAFF. The CDR3 DNA reads as TGTGCCAGCAGCGCACAGGTGGGGAACACTGAAGCTTTCTTT.

The rearrangement uses TRBV5-4 and TRBJ1-1; a weak D match, TRBD1 (5 bases). Looked up from germline, CDR1 is SGHNT and CDR2 is YYREEE (reference sequence). The CDR3 runs 17 residues. The ends were cut back, 0 bases at V and 5 bases at J, with 20 bases in the middle. For the CDR3, the DNA is TGTGCCAGCAGCTTGGAAGGGGCGGGGGTTGGGGCGACTGAAGCTTTCTTT. This encodes CASSLEGAGVGATEAFF.